The rows below give T cell receptor beta chains drawn from one sample of a study of lung T cells in sarcoidosis with Löfgren's syndrome. Each CDR3 protein is one row after TCRdb ran MiXCR on the reads. The profile covers 15,000 to 25,000 distinct CDR3 sequences, with 21% appearing a single time and more than 0.7% taken by the ten largest. Sequenced input: CD4+ T cells from bronchoalveolar lavage. The source is a human donor with sarcoidosis (Löfgren's syndrome or another form), or a control subject (not recorded which). Both conserved end residues are trimmed from each CDR3.

cdr3_length v_call cdr3_aa
11 TRBV7-2 ASSFGDSYEQY
11 TRBV29-1 SVEGSGQETQY
15 TRBV11-2 ASSLRRGAGFGNEQF
14 TRBV7-3 ASSLMGAEANYSYT
10 TRBV28 ASSSSFYEQY
12 TRBV2 ASSDAISTDTQY
12 TRBV12-3/TRBV12-4 ASSLDGYQETQY
12 TRBV10-3 AISAGTSGYEQY
16 TRBV28 ASSPNFGARGDADTQY
12 TRBV7-2 ASSLTQSSYEQY
13 TRBV29-1 SVATSGPGTDTQY
15 TRBV6-1 ASSRFVRQGKDSPLH
12 TRBV12-3/TRBV12-4 ASSLAGMMGKLF
10 TRBV28 ASRADQDTQY
13 TRBV7-2 ASSFPDFENTEAF
15 TRBV4-1 ASSQDWDSPGGNTIY
14 TRBV4-3 ASSQGPQGHTDTQY
8 TRBV6-2/TRBV6-3 ASSNNEQF
12 TRBV20-1 SARDSIAKNIQY
12 TRBV6-1 ASTDWALSDEAF
12 TRBV12-3/TRBV12-4 ASSYRGSNQPQH
15 TRBV20-1 SARDVRGGTWDNEQF
12 TRBV6-4 ASSATGGADTQY
10 TRBV28 ASKGDGNTIY
14 TRBV11-2 ASRRDSLSYNSPLH
12 TRBV11-2 ASSLRVSGNTQY
13 TRBV10-3 AISDSGTVNTEAF
13 TRBV10-2 ASGPSQGLRETQY
12 TRBV4-2 ASSQETGSNEQF
13 TRBV28 ASSLAGDASYEQY
9 TRBV29-1 SVVPNTEAF
10 TRBV20-1 SAIVGQFTQY
12 TRBV5-1 ASSLLGVDTEAF
17 TRBV11-2 ASGLPPPGQGTTNEKLF
11 TRBV28 ASSLDLNQPQH
12 TRBV18 ASSLSGNYNEQF
15 TRBV9 ASSTLAGSTSTDTQY
16 TRBV11-3 ACSPGDYYSSSYNEQF
12 TRBV29-1 SVKGLAGGDTQY
12 TRBV4-1 ASSQGLAEDEQF
11 TRBV3-1 ASSALAGNEQF
14 TRBV19 ASSIDHSSGANVLT
10 TRBV7-3 ASSRPSDTQY
11 TRBV20-1 SAPPLDNNVLT
11 TRBV20-1 SASSGGDNEQF
10 TRBV28 ASSLIGSEAF
11 TRBV16 ASSSDSNTEAF
11 TRBV25-1 ATRDSFNEKLF
12 TRBV7-2 ASSLVTTTDTQY
15 TRBV7-8 ASSSQFRGSLADTQY
13 TRBV4-2 ASSQEKGWAYEQY
15 TRBV7-2 ASSSGLAGGPKDTQY
13 TRBV7-9 ASSTTGHSGNTIY
12 TRBV29-1 SAGLAGVADTQY
14 TRBV9 ASSPRLGLSTDTQY
15 TRBV5-1 ANSLSPRLAATDTQY
12 TRBV6-1 ASRGWGSQETQY
14 TRBV25-1 ASSESGGRRTDTQY
12 TRBV19 ATSSGTGVNVLT